What follows are 9 T cell receptor beta chains derived from one specimen sequenced in a study of blood T cell repertoires in COVID-19. Generated by immunoSEQ multiplex PCR, the TCRdb table keeps only in-frame clones and is missing some. The sample yields over 85,000 clones, approximately 86% seen once. Sequencing used peripheral blood. These receptors came from a woman older than 75 with acute or convalescent COVID-19.

The chain links TRBV3-1 (or the pseudogene TRBV3-2) to TRBJ2-7, with TRBD2 identical over 7 bases. The length of the CDR3 is 13 residues. V lost 4 bases, J lost 2 bases, and 2 bases stayed unmatched. The germline gives CDR1 LGHDT, CDR2 YNNKEL (reference sequence). The CDR3 DNA follows: TGTGCCAGCAGCCCCGCGGGGGCCTACGAGCAGTACTTC. It codes for CASSPAGAYEQYF.

CDR3: CASSPFGNTIYF. The DNA of the CDR3 is TGTGCCAGCAGCCCGTTTGGAAACACCATATATTTT. The chain links TRBV7-8 to TRBJ1-3; D is ambiguous. The CDR3 contains 12 residues. V lost 5 bases to trimming and J lost 3 bases, with 5 bases between them. In germline, CDR1 is SGHVS, CDR2 FQNEAQ.

The J gene is TRBJ2-7, the V gene TRBV6-5; 12 nucleotides match TRBD2. The CDR3 spans 15 residues. The trim removed 6 bases at V and 0 bases at J, leaving 3 bases unmatched. In germline, CDR1 is MNHEY, CDR2 SVGAGI. CDR3 in amino acids: CASRASGGASYEQYF. CDR3 coding DNA: TGTGCCAGCAGGGCTAGCGGGGGGGCCTCCTACGAGCAGTACTTC.

This rearrangement joins TRBV19 to TRBJ2-3; tentatively, D is TRBD2 (5 bases). The CDR3 totals 17 residues. Germline V gives CDR1 LNHDA, CDR2 SQIVND (reference sequence). Trimming took off 10 bases at V and 0 bases at J, with 23 bases between the two ends. The CDR3 sequence: CATQVRAGGWSTDTQYF. CDR3 DNA: TGTGCCACTCAAGTGCGGGCAGGCGGATGGAGCACAGATACGCAGTATTTT. Full variable domain (outside the CDR3, taken from reference TRBV19 and TRBJ2-3): DGGITQSPKYLFRKEGQNVTLSCEQNLNHDAMYWYRQDPGQGLRLIYYSQIVNDFQKGDIAEGYSVSREKKESFPLTVTSAQKNPTAFYLCATQVRAGGWSTDTQYFGPGTRLTVL.

In DNA, the CDR3 is TGTGCCAGCAGCTTAAGAGGGCGGACTGAAGCTTTCTTT. Translating gives CASSLRGRTEAFF. The chain uses TRBV7-2 and TRBJ1-1; D uncertain. Per germline, CDR1 SGHTA and CDR2 FQGNSA. The CDR3 spans 13 residues. The ends were cut back, 2 bases at V and 5 bases at J, with 9 bases in the middle.

Comment on this clone: This sample also contains other DNA sequences that code for the same CDR3. CDR3 nucleotide sequence: TGTGCCAGCAGTCGAGACAGGGATCAGCCCCAGCATTTT. Translation gives CASSRDRDQPQHF. The V call is TRBV2, the J call TRBJ1-5; 7 bases line up with TRBD1. Per germline, CDR1 SNHLY and CDR2 FYNNEI. Germline trimming cut 5 bases from V and 5 bases from J; bases unmatched to any gene: 3. The CDR3 runs to 13 residues.

Only one count was recorded for this clone. This chain links TRBV19 with TRBJ1-6; 9 positions agree with TRBD1. V lost 4 bases, J lost 2 bases, and 9 bases stayed unmatched. This CDR3 has 18 amino acids. In germline, CDR1 is LNHDA, CDR2 SQIVND (reference sequence). The CDR3 nucleotides read TGTGCCAGTAGTACAAAAGGACAGGGGAAAGCCTATAATTCACCCCTCCACTTT. Residues: CASSTKGQGKAYNSPLHF.

This sequence joins TRBV5-4 and TRBJ1-5, with TRBD1 matching over 10 bases. CDR1 is SGHNT, CDR2 YYREEE, per germline (reference sequence). V was pared by 2 bases and J by 4 bases, with 6 bases of the junction left unmatched. The CDR3 contains 16 residues. CDR3 protein: CASSFRDRGVNQPQHF. CDR3 in DNA: TGTGCCAGCAGCTTTCGGGACAGGGGAGTAAATCAGCCCCAGCATTTT.

The rearrangement joins TRBV5-1 to TRBJ1-3; D gene unclear. This CDR3 has 16 residues. The V gene's germline CDR1 is SGHRS and CDR2 YFSETQ. The V end lost 1 base, the J end lost 1 base, and 12 bases lay between the germline ends. The chain's CDR3 is CASSLMGPRSGNTIYF. CDR3 in DNA: TGCGCCAGCAGCTTGATGGGCCCACGATCTGGAAACACCATATATTTT.